The present T cell receptor beta chain was sequenced within a study of T cell responses to AZD1222 COVID-19 vaccine. Study outcomes and limitations: Reportedly, nearly half the spike-specific TCRs target unmutated variant regions. Among vaccine-associated CD4 TCRs, coverage spanned spike, with dominance at 160-218 and 743-854. Among the donors, most were white British and more were female, and clonal diversity was possibly underestimated.

Only in-frame clones appear in the TCRdb table, and some are missing; sequencing was by immunoSEQ multiplex PCR. The sample shows more than 60,000 clones, 85% to 90% of them seen only once. As concerns this clone: Its target is unknown.

J gave up 5 bases and V 5 bases, and 4 bases lay outside the gene matches. The CDR3 spans 13 residues. Germline loops: CDR1 GTSNPN, CDR2 SVGIG (reference sequence). The sequencing here drew on peripheral blood, taken on day 0 of AZD1222 vaccination. This chain uses TRBV30 with TRBJ2-7, with 12 positions matching TRBD1. The clonotype comes from an adult in good health. CDR3: CAWCGTGGDEQYF. In DNA, the CDR3 is TGTGCCTGGTGCGGGACAGGGGGCGACGAGCAGTACTTC.